A single sample is the source of the 22 T cell receptor beta chains below, sequenced in a study of T cell responses to AZD1222 COVID-19 vaccine (dated by TCRdb to about 2021). The time point label, as the study defines it: baseline before first vaccination. The library was built by means of the immunoSEQ multiplex PCR assay. Drawn from immuneACCESS, this table holds only the in-frame rearrangements with V and J called that TCRdb kept. Clones are partly lost; checked studies trace under half to an unresolved V gene and leave the rest unexplained. The sample table lists about 100,000 clones, less than 90% of them with a count of one. The ten largest clones capture approximately 16% of the sample. This specimen consisted of peripheral blood, obtained on day 0 of AZD1222 vaccination. Receptors originate from an adult in good health.

This rearrangement joins TRBV10-3 to TRBJ1-1; D unclear. CDR3 length: 14 residues. Germline loops: CDR1 ENHRY, CDR2 SYGVKD. Trimming shortened V by 0 bases and J by 1 base, and 6 bases separated the two germline ends. The CDR3 loop reads CAISESGANTEAFF. Here the CDR3 DNA reads TGTGCCATCAGTGAGTCGGGCGCGAACACTGAAGCTTTCTTT.

CDR3 region: CAWSVLGNEQFF. CDR3 bases: TGTGCCTGGAGTGTACTGGGAAATGAGCAGTTCTTC. The J gene is TRBJ2-1, the V gene TRBV30; D gene uncertain. The V end was cut by 0 bases, the J end by 7 bases, with 7 bases between. This CDR3 region has 12 residues. Germline assignment: CDR1 GTSNPN and CDR2 SVGIG (reference sequence).

V gene TRBV6-6 combines with J gene TRBJ2-5; D unresolved. Germline assignment: CDR1 MNHNY and CDR2 SVGAGI (reference sequence). The CDR3 extends over 13 amino acids. The V end was cut by 6 bases, the J end by 5 bases, with 13 bases between. CDR3 nucleotides: TGTGCCAGCAGAGAGGTGGGTGAGGAGACCCAGTACTTC. Amino acids: CASREVGEETQYF.

The chain links TRBV7-8 to TRBJ2-7; 8 bases fit TRBD1. The V gene's germline CDR1 is SGHVS and CDR2 FQNEAQ. V dropped 2 bases and J dropped 2; count of bases not matched to a gene: 5. The CDR3 contains 15 residues. In DNA form, the CDR3 reads TGTGCCAGCAGCTTATTAGGACAGGGACCCTACGAGCAGTACTTC. It yields the protein CASSLLGQGPYEQYF. Based on the CDR3 plus reference TRBV7-8 and TRBJ2-7, the full variable domain is GAGVSQSPRYKVAKRGQDVALRCDPISGHVSLFWYQQALGQGPEFLTYFQNEAQLDKSGLPSDRFFAERPEGSVSTLKIQRTQQEDSAVYLCASSLLGQGPYEQYFGPGTRLTVT.

The CDR3 DNA reads as TGTGCCAGCAGCTTGGCCGGGGGTAGGAGGTATGGCTACACCTTC. This encodes CASSLAGGRRYGYTF. The rearrangement uses TRBV5-4 and TRBJ1-2, with D possibly matching TRBD1 (5 bases). This CDR3 is built from 15 residues. Trimming stripped 0 bases from V and 5 bases from J, with 14 bases between. The V gene's germline CDR1 is SGHNT and CDR2 YYREEE (reference sequence).

The genes are TRBV29-1 and TRBJ2-7; the match to TRBD1 covers 10 bases. The CDR3 spans 15 residues. Germline V gene sequence: CDR1 SQVTM, CDR2 ANQGSEA. V trimming: 8 bases; J trimming: 3 bases; junction bases outside the gene matches: 13. The DNA of the CDR3 is TGCAGCATATCCGGGACAGGGGATTTCCTCTACGAGCAGTACTTC. Protein sequence: CSISGTGDFLYEQYF.

The chain couples TRBV11-2 to TRBJ2-7, with no clear D. Trimming shortened V by 5 bases and J by 5 bases, and 10 bases separated the two germline ends. The CDR3 runs 12 residues. Germline V gene data show CDR1 as SGHAT and CDR2 as FQNNGV. CDR3 DNA sequence: TGTGCCAGCAGCCTTAGATGGGACGAGCAGTACTTC. It specifies CASSLRWDEQYF.

This rearrangement joins TRBV9 to TRBJ2-1; 7 positions agree with TRBD1. The J segment lost 3 bases and the V segment lost 1 base, leaving 4 bases of the junction unmatched. The CDR3 length is 15 residues. Germline V CDR1 and CDR2: SGDLS, YYNGEE. CDR3 DNA sequence: TGTGCCAGCAGCGTATCCGGGACAGACTACAATGAGCAGTTCTTC. This codes for CASSVSGTDYNEQFF. The full variable domain, completed using reference TRBV9 and TRBJ2-1, is DSGVTQTPKHLITATGQRVTLRCSPRSGDLSVYWYQQSLDQGLQFLIQYYNGEERAKGNILERFSAQQFPDLHSELNLSSLELGDSALYFCASSVSGTDYNEQFFGPGTRLTVL.

V gene TRBV30 combines with J gene TRBJ1-5; D is ambiguous. The CDR3 runs 15 residues. The ends were cut back, 1 base at V and 2 bases at J, with 12 bases in the middle. Germline assignment: CDR1 GTSNPN and CDR2 SVGIG (reference sequence). CDR3 bases: TGTGCCTGGAGTGGGACTCCGGCACGCAATCAGCCCCAGCATTTT. As protein: CAWSGTPARNQPQHF. The whole variable domain, remainder taken from reference TRBV30 and TRBJ1-5, is SQTIHQWPATLVQPVGSPLSLECTVEGTSNPNLYWYRQAAGRGLQLLFYSVGIGQISSEVPQNLSASRPQDRQFILSSKKLLLSDSGFYLCAWSGTPARNQPQHFGDGTRLSIL.

The gene calls are TRBV19 and TRBJ2-1; 14 nucleotides agree with TRBD2. The germline V gene has CDR1 LNHDA and CDR2 SQIVND (reference sequence). With 3 bases clipped from V and 8 bases from J, the junction kept 9 bases outside the gene matches. The CDR3 is 17 residues long. The CDR3: CASSMGGTSGRQDEQFF. The CDR3 bases are TGTGCCAGTAGTATGGGAGGGACTAGCGGGAGACAGGATGAGCAGTTCTTC.

The chain recombines TRBV19 with TRBJ2-3; D might be TRBD1 or TRBD2, each matching 6 bases. From germline, CDR1 is LNHDA and CDR2 SQIVND (reference sequence). The CDR3 runs 16 residues. V gave up 6 bases and J gave up 5 bases, with 21 bases separating them. The CDR3 DNA reads as TGTGCCAGTAGCGACCCTCGAGGGGGGCGTATAGATACGCAGTATTTT. It is translated as CASSDPRGGRIDTQYF. The full variable domain, its missing parts supplied by reference TRBV19 and TRBJ2-3, is DGGITQSPKYLFRKEGQNVTLSCEQNLNHDAMYWYRQDPGQGLRLIYYSQIVNDFQKGDIAEGYSVSREKKESFPLTVTSAQKNPTAFYLCASSDPRGGRIDTQYFGPGTRLTVL.

The V gene is TRBV19, the J gene TRBJ1-4; D possibly corresponds to TRBD1 (5 bases). CDR1 is LNHDA, CDR2 SQIVND, per germline (reference sequence). Trimming removed 6 bases from V and 6 bases from J, with 14 bases in between. This CDR3 region has 14 residues. CDR3 region: CASRGVGTYEKLFF. CDR3 bases: TGTGCCAGTAGGGGAGTAGGGACCTATGAAAAACTGTTTTTT.

The chain employs TRBV5-1 and TRBJ2-7; the D gene is possibly TRBD1 (6 bases). V lost 0 bases to trimming and J lost 3 bases, with 7 bases between them. CDR1 is SGHRS and CDR2 is YFSETQ in the germline V gene. CDR3 length: 13 amino acids. DNA of the CDR3: TGCGCCAGCAGCTTGGGACAGGACTACGAGCAGTACTTC. This translates into CASSLGQDYEQYF. Supplemented by reference TRBV5-1 and TRBJ2-7, the full variable domain reads KAGVTQTPRYLIKTRGQQVTLSCSPISGHRSVSWYQQTPGQGLQFLFEYFSETQRNKGNFPGRFSGRQFSNSRSEMNVSTLELGDSALYLCASSLGQDYEQYFGPGTRLTVT.

This sequence joins TRBV6-5 and TRBJ2-7, with 8 bases fitting TRBD2. The CDR3 loop spans 14 amino acids. The V gene's germline CDR1 is MNHEY and CDR2 SVGAGI. V dropped 6 bases and J dropped 3; count of bases not matched to a gene: 7. The chain's CDR3 is CASRGGLGGYEQYF. The CDR3 nucleotides read TGTGCCAGCAGAGGGGGACTAGGGGGCTACGAGCAGTACTTC.

A remark on this clone: The same CDR3 arises from other DNA sequences in this sample as well. The chain joins TRBV5-5 to TRBJ2-2; TRBD2 agrees at 13 bases. The CDR3 is 18 residues long. V was pared by 0 bases and J by 1 base, with 3 bases of the junction left unmatched. Germline CDR1 SGHKS, CDR2 YYEKEE (reference sequence). The CDR3 spells CASSLGLAGGLNTGELFF. CDR3 bases: TGTGCCAGCAGCTTGGGACTAGCGGGAGGACTGAACACCGGGGAGCTGTTTTTT.

A single count supports this clone. The chain carries TRBV10-3 and TRBJ2-7; D is perhaps TRBD1 or TRBD2 (6 bases each). Germline loops: CDR1 ENHRY, CDR2 SYGVKD. V lost 3 bases, J lost 5 bases, and 17 bases lay in between. The CDR3 has 15 residues. Written as DNA, the CDR3 is TGTGCCATCAGTGATCGGGGGCCGCGAGGGGACGAGCAGTACTTC. Translated, it gives CAISDRGPRGDEQYF.

The rearrangement links TRBV29-1 to TRBJ1-2; 8 nucleotides match TRBD1. The V and J ends lost 1 base and 7 bases, in that order; junction bases with no gene match: 5. The CDR3 sequence is 13 residues long. CDR1 and CDR2 (germline): SQVTM, ANQGSEA. The chain's CDR3 is CSVEGRGLGGYTF. Written as DNA, the CDR3 is TGCAGCGTTGAAGGCAGGGGGCTAGGTGGCTACACCTTC.

On this clone itself: Additional DNA sequences in this sample encode the identical CDR3. The chain combines TRBV20-1 with TRBJ1-1; D call uncertain. The CDR3 loop spans 12 amino acids. Per the germline V gene, CDR1 is DFQATT and CDR2 is SNEGSKA (reference sequence). Trimming cost V 3 bases and J 5 bases, with 10 bases left between them. The CDR3 DNA reads as TGCAGTGCTAGTCGGGAAGGGACTGAAGCTTTCTTT. Protein product: CSASREGTEAFF.

This clone was seen once. The V gene is TRBV5-1, the J gene TRBJ1-1; 9 bases are shared with TRBD1. Trimming took 3 bases from V and 6 from J; bases not matched to a gene: 18. The CDR3 sequence is 18 residues long. CDR1 and CDR2 (germline): SGHRS, YFSETQ. CDR3 region: CASSSMPGTGPPGAEAFF. CDR3 coding DNA: TGCGCCAGCAGCTCTATGCCCGGGACAGGGCCCCCCGGGGCTGAAGCTTTCTTT. Drawing the rest from reference TRBV5-1 and TRBJ1-1, the complete variable domain is KAGVTQTPRYLIKTRGQQVTLSCSPISGHRSVSWYQQTPGQGLQFLFEYFSETQRNKGNFPGRFSGRQFSNSRSEMNVSTLELGDSALYLCASSSMPGTGPPGAEAFFGQGTRLTVV.

This clone came up many times. The rearrangement uses TRBV10-1 and TRBJ2-3; maybe TRBD2 (5 bases). From germline, CDR1 is WNHNN and CDR2 SYGVQD (reference sequence). This CDR3 contains 16 residues. With 0 bases removed from V and 3 bases from J, the gap between germline ends came to 13 bases. The DNA of the CDR3 is TGCGCCAGCAGTGAGTCGCCGGGGAAATGGACAGATACGCAGTATTTT. It translates to CASSESPGKWTDTQYF.

The gene calls are TRBV2 and TRBJ1-1; 9 bases are shared with TRBD1. The germline V gene encodes CDR1 SNHLY and CDR2 FYNNEI. This CDR3 is 15 amino acids long. Unmatched junction bases numbered 10, after V lost 10 bases and J lost 1 base. DNA of the CDR3: TGTGCCACCGGACAGGGGATTGGGTGGAACACTGAAGCTTTCTTT. Its protein product is CATGQGIGWNTEAFF.

DNA of the CDR3: TGTGCCAGCAGCTTAGGTGAGGGGTTAGACACTGAAGCTTTCTTT. Translated: CASSLGEGLDTEAFF. The chain joins TRBV5-5 to TRBJ1-1; tentatively, D is TRBD1 (5 bases). Germline lookup yields CDR1 SGHKS and CDR2 YYEKEE (reference sequence). The V end lost 2 bases, the J end lost 3 bases, and 14 bases lay between the germline ends. The CDR3 runs to 15 residues. The whole variable domain, remainder taken from reference TRBV5-5 and TRBJ1-1, is DAGVTQSPTHLIKTRGQQVTLRCSPISGHKSVSWYQQVLGQGPQFIFQYYEKEERGRGNFPDRFSARQFPNYSSELNVNALLLGDSALYLCASSLGEGLDTEAFFGQGTRLTVV.